This is a list of T cell receptor beta chains from one sample in a study of cytomegalovirus exposure and HLA in healthy donors. Clones were read by immunoSEQ multiplex PCR, and TCRdb kept only the in-frame ones, dropping some. In total, the table holds 100,000 or so clones. The source material was PBMCs. These receptor sequences come from a man aged 45-65 years in good health and CMV-seronegative. CDR3s include the opening cysteine and the closing phenylalanine or tryptophan. The D gene is left open where the match is weak.

j_call: TRBJ1-1
d_call: .
v_call: TRBV4-3
cdr3_aa: CASSQGSPPEAFF
cdr3_nt: TGCGCCAGCAGCCAAGGTAGTCCACCTGAAGCTTTCTTT

j_call: TRBJ2-3
d_call: .
v_call: TRBV9
cdr3_aa: CASSPRGADPTDTQYF
cdr3_nt: TGTGCCAGCAGCCCTCGGGGAGCGGACCCCACAGATACGCAGTATTTT

j_call: TRBJ2-2
d_call: .
v_call: TRBV5-5
cdr3_aa: CASSLKATVNTGELFF
cdr3_nt: TGTGCCAGCAGCCTTAAAGCGACGGTAAACACCGGGGAGCTGTTTTTT

j_call: TRBJ1-1
d_call: .
v_call: TRBV5-1
cdr3_aa: CASSLIGQPNTEAFF
cdr3_nt: TGCGCCAGCAGCTTGATAGGACAGCCGAACACTGAAGCTTTCTTT

j_call: TRBJ2-7
d_call: .
v_call: TRBV5-1
cdr3_aa: CASSLGQNYEQYF
cdr3_nt: TGCGCCAGCAGCTTGGGACAGAACTACGAGCAGTACTTC

j_call: TRBJ1-2
d_call: .
v_call: TRBV6-5
cdr3_aa: CASSYSASYGYTF
cdr3_nt: TGTGCCAGCAGTTACTCGGCCAGCTATGGCTACACCTTC

j_call: TRBJ1-1
d_call: TRBD1
v_call: TRBV10-3
cdr3_aa: CAISERHRGLDTEAFF
cdr3_nt: TGTGCCATCAGTGAGAGGCACAGGGGGCTGGACACTGAAGCTTTCTTT

j_call: TRBJ2-2
d_call: TRBD1
v_call: TRBV29-1
cdr3_aa: CSVDDGTGRAGELFF
cdr3_nt: TGCAGCGTTGACGACGGGACAGGGCGGGCCGGGGAGCTGTTTTTT

j_call: TRBJ2-1
d_call: TRBD2
v_call: TRBV5-1
cdr3_aa: CATSVASGSYNEQFF
cdr3_nt: TGCGCCACCTCGGTGGCTAGCGGATCCTACAATGAGCAGTTCTTC

j_call: TRBJ1-1
d_call: .
v_call: TRBV14
cdr3_aa: CASSQDRGRGTEAFF
cdr3_nt: TGTGCCAGCAGCCAAGATCGTGGGCGGGGGACTGAAGCTTTCTTT

j_call: TRBJ2-1
d_call: TRBD2
v_call: TRBV14
cdr3_aa: CASSWTSGFNEQFF
cdr3_nt: TGTGCCAGCAGCTGGACTAGCGGGTTCAATGAGCAGTTCTTC

j_call: TRBJ2-7
d_call: TRBD1
v_call: TRBV19
cdr3_aa: CASAPGTASYEQYF
cdr3_nt: TGTGCCAGTGCACCCGGGACAGCGTCCTACGAGCAGTACTTC

j_call: TRBJ1-1
d_call: .
v_call: TRBV9
cdr3_aa: CASSVEGSANTEAFF
cdr3_nt: TGTGCCAGCAGCGTAGAGGGGTCCGCGAACACTGAAGCTTTCTTT

j_call: TRBJ1-1
d_call: TRBD1
v_call: TRBV5-6
cdr3_aa: CASSSPGQGNTEAFF
cdr3_nt: TGTGCCAGCAGCTCCCCGGGACAGGGAAACACTGAAGCTTTCTTT

j_call: TRBJ1-2
d_call: TRBD1
v_call: TRBV30
cdr3_aa: CAWSPGQSYGYTF
cdr3_nt: TGTGCCTGGAGTCCGGGACAGAGCTATGGCTACACCTTC

j_call: TRBJ1-4
d_call: .
v_call: TRBV6-1
cdr3_aa: CASSGRGRANEKLFF
cdr3_nt: TGTGCCAGCAGTGGCAGGGGTAGGGCTAATGAAAAACTGTTTTTT

j_call: TRBJ1-1
d_call: .
v_call: TRBV29-1
cdr3_aa: CSVVPQGGMNTEAFF
cdr3_nt: TGCAGCGTTGTGCCTCAGGGTGGGATGAACACTGAAGCTTTCTTT

j_call: TRBJ1-1
d_call: TRBD1
v_call: TRBV10-3
cdr3_aa: CAISTDRGGPEAFF
cdr3_nt: TGTGCCATCAGCACAGACAGGGGTGGCCCTGAAGCTTTCTTT

j_call: TRBJ1-1
d_call: TRBD1
v_call: TRBV9
cdr3_aa: CASSLGQGVTEAFF
cdr3_nt: TGTGCCAGCAGCTTAGGACAGGGCGTGACTGAAGCTTTCTTT

j_call: TRBJ2-7
d_call: .
v_call: TRBV7-3
cdr3_aa: CASSESGGVAEQYF
cdr3_nt: TGTGCCAGCAGCGAATCCGGGGGAGTGGCCGAGCAGTACTTC

j_call: TRBJ2-3
d_call: TRBD2
v_call: TRBV9
cdr3_aa: CASSARTSGGGDTQYF
cdr3_nt: TGTGCCAGCAGCGCCCGGACTAGCGGGGGGGGAGATACGCAGTATTTT

j_call: TRBJ2-1
d_call: .
v_call: TRBV4-3
cdr3_aa: CASSQDVASNEQFF
cdr3_nt: TGCGCCAGCAGCCAAGATGTGGCTAGCAATGAGCAGTTCTTC

j_call: TRBJ2-7
d_call: .
v_call: TRBV6-5
cdr3_aa: CASSPRSQAFYEQYF
cdr3_nt: TGTGCCAGCAGCCCCCGAAGCCAAGCCTTCTACGAGCAGTACTTC

j_call: TRBJ2-1
d_call: TRBD1
v_call: TRBV6-1
cdr3_aa: CASRPGGYQGEQFF
cdr3_nt: TGTGCCAGCAGACCAGGGGGATATCAAGGTGAGCAGTTCTTC

j_call: TRBJ1-2
d_call: TRBD1
v_call: TRBV6-5
cdr3_aa: CASSYSRTGGYYGYTF
cdr3_nt: TGTGCCAGCAGTTACTCGAGGACAGGGGGGTACTATGGCTACACCTTC

j_call: TRBJ1-2
d_call: .
v_call: TRBV5-1
cdr3_aa: CASSTGQTIYGYTF
cdr3_nt: TGCGCCAGCAGCACCGGACAGACCATCTATGGCTACACCTTC

j_call: TRBJ1-2
d_call: .
v_call: TRBV19
cdr3_aa: CASSINSGQDGYTF
cdr3_nt: TGTGCCAGTAGTATCAACAGTGGCCAGGATGGCTACACCTTC

j_call: TRBJ2-3
d_call: .
v_call: TRBV7-8
cdr3_aa: CASSPPLRLGTDTQYF
cdr3_nt: TGTGCCAGCAGCCCTCCTCTGAGATTGGGCACAGATACGCAGTATTTT

j_call: TRBJ2-2
d_call: TRBD1
v_call: TRBV7-2
cdr3_aa: CASSSRDRALTGELFF
cdr3_nt: TGTGCCAGCAGCTCCCGGGACAGGGCTTTGACCGGGGAGCTGTTTTTT

j_call: TRBJ1-5
d_call: TRBD1
v_call: TRBV19
cdr3_aa: CASSIRTGSNQPQHF
cdr3_nt: TGTGCCAGTAGTATCCGGACAGGGAGCAATCAGCCCCAGCATTTT

j_call: TRBJ2-7
d_call: .
v_call: TRBV5-1
cdr3_aa: CASSPHEDSYEQYF
cdr3_nt: TGCGCCAGCAGCCCGCATGAGGACAGCTACGAGCAGTACTTC

j_call: TRBJ2-7
d_call: TRBD2
v_call: TRBV11-3
cdr3_aa: CASSSRPGLAYEQYF
cdr3_nt: TGTGCCAGCAGCTCGAGACCGGGACTAGCCTACGAGCAGTACTTC

j_call: TRBJ2-2
d_call: TRBD2
v_call: TRBV9
cdr3_aa: CASSVGTSGYTGELFF
cdr3_nt: TGTGCCAGCAGCGTAGGGACTAGCGGATACACCGGGGAGCTGTTTTTT

j_call: TRBJ2-1
d_call: .
v_call: TRBV7-2
cdr3_aa: CASSPSAGSQFF
cdr3_nt: TGTGCCAGCAGCCCCTCGGCGGGATCGCAGTTCTTC

j_call: TRBJ2-5
d_call: TRBD1
v_call: TRBV7-9
cdr3_aa: CASSPEWGQGAQTQYF
cdr3_nt: TGTGCCAGCAGCCCAGAATGGGGACAGGGGGCACAGACCCAGTACTTC

j_call: TRBJ1-2
d_call: TRBD1
v_call: TRBV19
cdr3_aa: CASSPGGASYGYTF
cdr3_nt: TGTGCCAGTAGTCCAGGGGGCGCTAGCTATGGCTACACCTTC

j_call: TRBJ2-1
d_call: .
v_call: TRBV14
cdr3_aa: CASSQQGYNNEQFF
cdr3_nt: TGTGCCAGCAGCCAACAGGGCTACAACAATGAGCAGTTCTTC

j_call: TRBJ1-4
d_call: TRBD1
v_call: TRBV6-1
cdr3_aa: CASNADRGLGEKLFF
cdr3_nt: TGTGCCAGCAACGCCGACAGGGGGCTAGGGGAAAAACTGTTTTTT

j_call: TRBJ1-5
d_call: .
v_call: TRBV19
cdr3_aa: CASIPTGRGQPQHF
cdr3_nt: TGTGCCAGTATCCCGACAGGCAGGGGTCAGCCCCAGCATTTT

j_call: TRBJ2-5
d_call: .
v_call: TRBV5-4
cdr3_aa: CASRPGVPQETQYF
cdr3_nt: TGTGCCAGCAGGCCAGGGGTTCCCCAAGAGACCCAGTACTTC

j_call: TRBJ1-4
d_call: TRBD1
v_call: TRBV5-6
cdr3_aa: CASSLRQGAVEKLFF
cdr3_nt: TGTGCCAGCAGCTTGAGGCAGGGGGCTGTCGAAAAACTGTTTTTT

j_call: TRBJ2-5
d_call: .
v_call: TRBV6-5
cdr3_aa: CASSLGGNQETQYF
cdr3_nt: TGTGCCAGCAGCCTCGGGGGAAACCAAGAGACCCAGTACTTC

j_call: TRBJ2-7
d_call: TRBD1
v_call: TRBV6-6
cdr3_aa: CASSLGTGGFGEQYF
cdr3_nt: TGTGCCAGCAGCCTCGGGACAGGGGGTTTCGGCGAGCAGTACTTC

j_call: TRBJ1-1
d_call: .
v_call: TRBV15
cdr3_aa: CATSQENTEAFF
cdr3_nt: TGTGCCACCAGCCAGGAGAACACTGAAGCTTTCTTT

j_call: TRBJ1-1
d_call: .
v_call: TRBV7-2
cdr3_aa: CASSLSMNTEAFF
cdr3_nt: TGTGCCAGCAGCTTATCCATGAACACTGAAGCTTTCTTT

j_call: TRBJ2-7
d_call: .
v_call: TRBV13
cdr3_aa: CASSLRDTYEQYF
cdr3_nt: TGTGCCAGCAGCTTAAGGGACACGTACGAGCAGTACTTC

j_call: TRBJ1-1
d_call: .
v_call: TRBV7-8
cdr3_aa: CASSLSRGNTEAFF
cdr3_nt: TGTGCCAGCAGCCTCAGTCGGGGGAACACTGAAGCTTTCTTT

j_call: TRBJ1-1
d_call: TRBD1
v_call: TRBV10-3
cdr3_aa: CAISERGTGGFTEAFF
cdr3_nt: TGTGCCATCAGTGAACGCGGGACAGGGGGATTCACTGAAGCTTTCTTT

j_call: TRBJ2-3
d_call: .
v_call: TRBV7-9
cdr3_aa: CASSLVGVDADTQYF
cdr3_nt: TGTGCCAGCAGCTTAGTGGGAGTTGACGCAGATACGCAGTATTTT

j_call: TRBJ2-3
d_call: .
v_call: TRBV29-1
cdr3_aa: CSVVAGQSTDTQYF
cdr3_nt: TGCAGCGTTGTCGCAGGACAGAGCACAGATACGCAGTATTTT

j_call: TRBJ2-5
d_call: .
v_call: TRBV29-1
cdr3_aa: CSVVSGEVYQETQYF
cdr3_nt: TGCAGCGTCGTGTCCGGGGAAGTGTACCAAGAGACCCAGTACTTC

j_call: TRBJ2-7
d_call: TRBD2
v_call: TRBV7-7
cdr3_aa: CASSLASGSNYEQYF
cdr3_nt: TGTGCTAGCAGCTTAGCTAGCGGGAGTAATTACGAGCAGTACTTC